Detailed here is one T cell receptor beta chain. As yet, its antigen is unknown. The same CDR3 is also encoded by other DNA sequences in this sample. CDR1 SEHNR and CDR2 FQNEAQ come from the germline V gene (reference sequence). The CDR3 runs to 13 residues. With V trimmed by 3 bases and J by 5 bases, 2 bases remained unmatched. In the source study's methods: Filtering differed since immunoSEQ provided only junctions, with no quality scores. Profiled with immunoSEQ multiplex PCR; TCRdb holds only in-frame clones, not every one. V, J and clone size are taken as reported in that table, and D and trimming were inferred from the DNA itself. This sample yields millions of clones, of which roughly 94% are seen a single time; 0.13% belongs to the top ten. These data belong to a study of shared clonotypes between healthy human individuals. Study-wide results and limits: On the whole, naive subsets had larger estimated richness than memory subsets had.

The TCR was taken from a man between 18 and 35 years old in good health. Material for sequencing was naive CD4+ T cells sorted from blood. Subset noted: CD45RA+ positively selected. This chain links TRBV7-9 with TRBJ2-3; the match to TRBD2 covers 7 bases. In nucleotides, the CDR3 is TGTGCCAGCAGCTTTTCGGGAGGAGATACGCAGTATTTT. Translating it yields CASSFSGGDTQYF.